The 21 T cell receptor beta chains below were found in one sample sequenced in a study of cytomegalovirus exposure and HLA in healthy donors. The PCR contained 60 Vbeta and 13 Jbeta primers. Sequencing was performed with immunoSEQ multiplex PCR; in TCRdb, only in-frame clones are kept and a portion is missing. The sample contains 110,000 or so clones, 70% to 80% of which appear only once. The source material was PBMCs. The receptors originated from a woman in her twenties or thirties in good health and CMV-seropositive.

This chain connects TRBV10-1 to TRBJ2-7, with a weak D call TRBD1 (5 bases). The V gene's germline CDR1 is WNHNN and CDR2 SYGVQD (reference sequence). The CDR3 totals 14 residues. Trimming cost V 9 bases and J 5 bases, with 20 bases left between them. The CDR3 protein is CASKTSEEQDEQYF. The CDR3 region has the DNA TGCGCCAGTAAGACCAGCGAGGAACAGGACGAGCAGTACTTC.

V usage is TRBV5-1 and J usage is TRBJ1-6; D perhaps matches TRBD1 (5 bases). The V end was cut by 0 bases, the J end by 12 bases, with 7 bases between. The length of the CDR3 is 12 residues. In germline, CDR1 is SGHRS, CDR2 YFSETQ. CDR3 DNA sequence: TGCGCCAGCAGCTTGGGTAGGGGACCCCTCCACTTT. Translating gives CASSLGRGPLHF.

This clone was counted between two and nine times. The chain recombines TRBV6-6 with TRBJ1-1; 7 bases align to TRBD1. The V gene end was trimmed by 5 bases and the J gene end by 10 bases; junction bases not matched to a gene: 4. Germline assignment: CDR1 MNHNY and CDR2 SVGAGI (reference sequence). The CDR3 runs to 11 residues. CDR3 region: CASSDRVVAFF. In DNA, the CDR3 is TGTGCCAGCAGTGACAGGGTTGTAGCTTTCTTT.

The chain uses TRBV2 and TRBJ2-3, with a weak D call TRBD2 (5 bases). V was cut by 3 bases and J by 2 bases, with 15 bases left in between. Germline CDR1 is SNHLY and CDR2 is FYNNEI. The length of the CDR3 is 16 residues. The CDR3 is CASSDGLGLTTDTQYF. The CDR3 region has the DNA TGTGCCAGCAGTGATGGTTTAGGACTCACCACAGATACGCAGTATTTT.

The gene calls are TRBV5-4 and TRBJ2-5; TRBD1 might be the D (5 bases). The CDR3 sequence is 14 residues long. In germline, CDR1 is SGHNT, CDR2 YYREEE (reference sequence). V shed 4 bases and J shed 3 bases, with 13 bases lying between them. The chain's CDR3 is CASSPPQTEETQYF. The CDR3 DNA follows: TGTGCCAGCAGCCCACCGCAGACAGAAGAGACCCAGTACTTC.

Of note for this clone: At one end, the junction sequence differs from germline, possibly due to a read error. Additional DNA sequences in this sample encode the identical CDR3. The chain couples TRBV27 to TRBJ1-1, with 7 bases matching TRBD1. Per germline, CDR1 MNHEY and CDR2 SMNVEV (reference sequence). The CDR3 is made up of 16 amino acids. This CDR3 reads CASSFSTGQVGTEAFF. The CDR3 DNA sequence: TGTGCCAGCAGTTTCTCGACAGGGCAAGTTGGGACTGAGGCTTTCTTT.

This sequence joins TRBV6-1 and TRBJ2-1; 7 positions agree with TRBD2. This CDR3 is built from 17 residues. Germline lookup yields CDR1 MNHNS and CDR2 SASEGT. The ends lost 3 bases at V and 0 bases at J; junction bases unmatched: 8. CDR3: CASSDLTGGSSYNEQFF. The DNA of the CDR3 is TGTGCCAGCAGTGACCTAACGGGGGGTAGCTCCTACAATGAGCAGTTCTTC.

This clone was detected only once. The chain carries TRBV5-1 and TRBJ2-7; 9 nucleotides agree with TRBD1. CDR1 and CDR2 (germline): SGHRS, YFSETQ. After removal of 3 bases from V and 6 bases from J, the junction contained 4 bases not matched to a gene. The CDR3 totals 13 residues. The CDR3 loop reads CASSSDRGAEQYF. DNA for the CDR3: TGCGCCAGCAGCTCGGACAGGGGAGCCGAGCAGTACTTC. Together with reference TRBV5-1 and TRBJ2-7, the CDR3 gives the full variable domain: KAGVTQTPRYLIKTRGQQVTLSCSPISGHRSVSWYQQTPGQGLQFLFEYFSETQRNKGNFPGRFSGRQFSNSRSEMNVSTLELGDSALYLCASSSDRGAEQYFGPGTRLTVT.

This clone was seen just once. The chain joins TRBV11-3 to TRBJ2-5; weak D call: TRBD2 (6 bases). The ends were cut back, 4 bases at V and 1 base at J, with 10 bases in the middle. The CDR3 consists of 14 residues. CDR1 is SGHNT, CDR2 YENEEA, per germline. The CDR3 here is CASSSSAFQETQYF. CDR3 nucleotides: TGTGCCAGCAGCTCTAGCGCATTCCAAGAGACCCAGTACTTC. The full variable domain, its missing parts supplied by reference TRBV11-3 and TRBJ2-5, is EAGVVQSPRYKIIEKKQPVAFWCNPISGHNTLYWYLQNLGQGPELLIRYENEEAVDDSQLPKDRFSAERLKGVDSTLKIQPAELGDSAVYLCASSSSAFQETQYFGPGTRLLVL.

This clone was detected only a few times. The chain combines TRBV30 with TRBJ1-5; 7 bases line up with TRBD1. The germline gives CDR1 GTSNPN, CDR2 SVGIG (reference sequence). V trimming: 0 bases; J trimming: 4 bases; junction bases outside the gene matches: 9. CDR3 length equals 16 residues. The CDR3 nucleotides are TGTGCCTGGAGTGTCCGGGACAGATATGCGAATCAGCCCCAGCATTTT. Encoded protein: CAWSVRDRYANQPQHF.

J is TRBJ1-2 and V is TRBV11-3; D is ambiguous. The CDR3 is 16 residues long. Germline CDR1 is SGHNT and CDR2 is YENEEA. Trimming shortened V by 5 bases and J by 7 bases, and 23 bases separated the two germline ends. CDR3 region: CASSRRGERWCCGYTF. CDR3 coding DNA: TGTGCCAGCAGCCGCCGCGGGGAGAGATGGTGTTGTGGCTACACCTTC.

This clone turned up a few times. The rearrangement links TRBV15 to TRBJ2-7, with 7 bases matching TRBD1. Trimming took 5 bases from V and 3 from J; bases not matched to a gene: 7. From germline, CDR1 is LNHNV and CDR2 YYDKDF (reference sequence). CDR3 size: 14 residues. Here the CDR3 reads CATSGDRVNYEQYF. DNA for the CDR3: TGTGCCACCAGCGGCGACAGGGTTAACTACGAGCAGTACTTC.

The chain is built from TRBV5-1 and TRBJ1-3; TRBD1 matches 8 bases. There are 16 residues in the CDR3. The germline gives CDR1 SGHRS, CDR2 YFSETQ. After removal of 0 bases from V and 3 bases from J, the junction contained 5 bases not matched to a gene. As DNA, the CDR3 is TGCGCCAGCAGCTTGGCAGGGGGCGGCTTTGGAAACACCATATATTTT. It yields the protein CASSLAGGGFGNTIYF.

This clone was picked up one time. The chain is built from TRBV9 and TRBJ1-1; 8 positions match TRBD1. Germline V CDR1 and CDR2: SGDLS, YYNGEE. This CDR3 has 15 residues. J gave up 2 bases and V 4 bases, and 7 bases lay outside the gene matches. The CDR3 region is CASSSRQGPNTEAFF. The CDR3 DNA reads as TGTGCCAGCAGCTCCCGACAGGGGCCAAACACTGAAGCTTTCTTT.

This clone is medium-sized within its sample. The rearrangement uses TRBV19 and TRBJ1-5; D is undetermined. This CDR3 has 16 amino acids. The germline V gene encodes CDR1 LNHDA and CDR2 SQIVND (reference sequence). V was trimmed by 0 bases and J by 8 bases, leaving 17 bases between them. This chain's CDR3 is CASSIDRIGPGEPQHF. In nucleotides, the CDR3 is TGTGCCAGTAGTATAGATCGTATTGGACCCGGGGAGCCCCAGCATTTT.

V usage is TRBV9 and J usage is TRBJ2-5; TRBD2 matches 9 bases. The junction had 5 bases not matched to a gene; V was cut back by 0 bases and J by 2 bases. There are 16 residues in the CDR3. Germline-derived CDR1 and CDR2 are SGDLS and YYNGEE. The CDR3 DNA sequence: TGTGCCAGCAGCGTAGGAGGAAGCGGGGGGCAAGAGACCCAGTACTTC. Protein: CASSVGGSGGQETQYF. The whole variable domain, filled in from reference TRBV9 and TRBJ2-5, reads DSGVTQTPKHLITATGQRVTLRCSPRSGDLSVYWYQQSLDQGLQFLIQYYNGEERAKGNILERFSAQQFPDLHSELNLSSLELGDSALYFCASSVGGSGGQETQYFGPGTRLLVL.

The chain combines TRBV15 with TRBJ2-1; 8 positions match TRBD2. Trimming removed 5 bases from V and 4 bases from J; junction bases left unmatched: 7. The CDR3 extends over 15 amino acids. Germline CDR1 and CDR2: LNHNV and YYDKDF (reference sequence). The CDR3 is CATSGGLADYNEQFF. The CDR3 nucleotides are TGTGCCACCAGCGGTGGACTAGCAGATTACAATGAGCAGTTCTTC.

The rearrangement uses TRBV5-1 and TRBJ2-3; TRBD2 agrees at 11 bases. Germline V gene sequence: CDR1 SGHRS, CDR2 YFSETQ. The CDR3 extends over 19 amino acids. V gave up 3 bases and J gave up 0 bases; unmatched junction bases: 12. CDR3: CASSSRLAGPPGSTDTQYF. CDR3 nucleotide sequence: TGCGCCAGCAGCTCGCGACTAGCGGGACCCCCCGGCAGCACAGATACGCAGTATTTT.

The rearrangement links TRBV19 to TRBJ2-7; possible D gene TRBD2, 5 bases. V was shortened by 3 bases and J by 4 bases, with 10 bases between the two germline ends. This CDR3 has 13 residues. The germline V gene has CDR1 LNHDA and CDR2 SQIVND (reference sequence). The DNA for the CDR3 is TGTGCCAGTAGTATCGGGGTAGGGTACGAGCAGTACTTC. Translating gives CASSIGVGYEQYF.

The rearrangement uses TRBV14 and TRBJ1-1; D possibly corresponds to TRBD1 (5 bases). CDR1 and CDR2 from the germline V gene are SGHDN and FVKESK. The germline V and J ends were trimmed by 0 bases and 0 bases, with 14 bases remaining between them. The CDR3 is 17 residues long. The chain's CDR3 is CASSQDPLRDMNTEAFF. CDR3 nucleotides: TGTGCCAGCAGCCAAGACCCCCTCAGGGATATGAACACTGAAGCTTTCTTT.

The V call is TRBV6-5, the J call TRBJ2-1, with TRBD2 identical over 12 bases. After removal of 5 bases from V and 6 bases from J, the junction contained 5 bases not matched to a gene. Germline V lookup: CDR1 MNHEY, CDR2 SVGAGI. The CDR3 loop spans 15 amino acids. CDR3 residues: CASSKRLAGANEQFF. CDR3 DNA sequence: TGTGCCAGCAGTAAAAGACTAGCGGGGGCCAATGAGCAGTTCTTC.